This T cell receptor (beta chain) emerged from a study of shared clonotypes between healthy human individuals. Only CD45RO-negative cells positively selected for CCR7 counted as naive CD8 cells, so terminally differentiated effector memory CD45RA+ cells were excluded. Only Caucasian adults living in Nashville, Tennessee served as donors. J gave up 2 bases and V 4 bases, and 8 bases lay outside the gene matches. Germline CDR1 is SGHVS and CDR2 is FQNEAQ. CDR3 size: 16 residues. Profiling relied on immunoSEQ multiplex PCR, and the TCRdb table lists in-frame clones only, not all of them. The table has 630,000 or so clones, 95% to 98% seen once; the top ten hold 0.3%.

The gene calls are TRBV7-8 and TRBJ2-7; 10 bases line up with TRBD2. The receptor comes from a man aged 25-45 years in good health. The specimen was naive CD8+ T cells sorted from blood. The chain's CDR3 is CASSSPAGGGPYEQYF. In DNA form, the CDR3 reads TGTGCCAGCAGCTCTCCAGCGGGAGGGGGCCCCTACGAGCAGTACTTC.